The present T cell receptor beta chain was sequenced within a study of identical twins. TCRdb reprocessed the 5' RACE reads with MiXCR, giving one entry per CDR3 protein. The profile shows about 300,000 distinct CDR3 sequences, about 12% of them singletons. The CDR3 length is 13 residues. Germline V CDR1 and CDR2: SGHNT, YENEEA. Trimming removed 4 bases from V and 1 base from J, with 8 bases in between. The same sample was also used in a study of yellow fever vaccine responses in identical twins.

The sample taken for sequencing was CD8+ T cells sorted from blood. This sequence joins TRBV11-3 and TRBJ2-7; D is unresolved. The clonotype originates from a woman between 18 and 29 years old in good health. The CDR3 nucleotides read TGTGCCAGCAGCTCTCTCCAGTCCTACGAGCAGTACTTC. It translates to CASSSLQSYEQYF.